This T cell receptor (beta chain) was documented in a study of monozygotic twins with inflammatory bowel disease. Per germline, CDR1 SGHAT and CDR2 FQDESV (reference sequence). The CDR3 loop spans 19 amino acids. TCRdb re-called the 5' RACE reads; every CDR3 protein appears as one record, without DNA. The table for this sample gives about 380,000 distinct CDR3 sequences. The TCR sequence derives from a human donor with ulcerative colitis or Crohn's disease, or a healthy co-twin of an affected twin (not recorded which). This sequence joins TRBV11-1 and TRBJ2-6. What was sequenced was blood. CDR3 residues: CASSLEMVQGASGANVLTF.